This record concerns one TCR beta chain sequence. V was trimmed by 3 bases and J by 0 bases, leaving 12 bases between them. The CDR3 runs to 16 residues. Germline assignment: CDR1 MDHEN and CDR2 SYDVKM. The data were produced by immunoSEQ multiplex PCR, yet TCRdb's version contains in-frame clones alone and is incomplete. In the table there are about 240,000 clones, roughly nine tenths of which are singletons. The data were obtained in a study of blood T cell repertoires in COVID-19. The source is a woman in her forties or fifties with COVID-19, enrolled during active disease. The V and J genes are TRBV28 and TRBJ1-5; D call uncertain. The sequencing input was peripheral blood. In nucleotides, the CDR3 is TGTGCCAGCAGTTTCCTGGCTCGGGGTAGCAATCAGCCCCAGCATTTT. Protein sequence: CASSFLARGSNQPQHF. Drawing the rest from reference TRBV28 and TRBJ1-5, the complete variable domain is DVKVTQSSRYLVKRTGEKVFLECVQDMDHENMFWYRQDPGLGLRLIYFSYDVKMKEKGDIPEGYSVSREKKERFSLILESASTNQTSMYLCASSFLARGSNQPQHFGDGTRLSIL.